This T cell receptor (beta chain) was profiled in a study of T cell changes during pregnancy in multiple sclerosis. Using immunoSEQ multiplex PCR, the repertoire was profiled, and TCRdb retains in-frame clones only, with some absent. The data contain about 36,000 clones, 91% of them singletons. Germline loops: CDR1 SGHDT, CDR2 YYEEEE. The CDR3 totals 15 residues. Trimming removed 4 bases at V and 7 bases at J, with 17 bases between. The sample in question was CD4+ T cells from peripheral blood mononuclear cells, obtained in the second trimester of pregnancy. The sequence was obtained from a female donor in good health, enrolled as a control in a pregnancy study. V is TRBV5-6 and J is TRBJ1-4, with D perhaps TRBD1 (5 bases). CDR3 loop: CASSPFLIRVEKLFF. The CDR3 DNA is TGTGCCAGCAGCCCGTTTCTTATCAGGGTTGAAAAACTGTTTTTT.